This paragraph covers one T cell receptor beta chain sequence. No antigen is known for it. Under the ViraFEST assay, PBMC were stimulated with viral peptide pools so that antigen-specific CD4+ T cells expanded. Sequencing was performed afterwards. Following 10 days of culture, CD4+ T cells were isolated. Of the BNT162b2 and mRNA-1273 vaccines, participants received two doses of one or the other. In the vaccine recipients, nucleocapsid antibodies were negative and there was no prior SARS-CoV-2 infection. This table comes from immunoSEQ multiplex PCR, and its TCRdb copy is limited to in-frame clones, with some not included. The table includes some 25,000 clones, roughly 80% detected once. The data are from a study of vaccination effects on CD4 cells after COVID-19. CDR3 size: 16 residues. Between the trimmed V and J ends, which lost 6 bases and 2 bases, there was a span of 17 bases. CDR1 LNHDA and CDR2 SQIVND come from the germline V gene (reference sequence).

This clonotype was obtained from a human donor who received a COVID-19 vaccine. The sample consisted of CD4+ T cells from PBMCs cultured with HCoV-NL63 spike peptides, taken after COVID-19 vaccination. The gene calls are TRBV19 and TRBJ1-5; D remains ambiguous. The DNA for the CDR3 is TGTGCCAGTAGACAGTCAAACAGCATTGGCAATCAGCCCCAGCATTTT. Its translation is CASRQSNSIGNQPQHF.